This T cell receptor beta chain was captured in a study of blood T cell repertoires in COVID-19. Germline CDR1 reads SGHRS; CDR2 reads YFSETQ. The CDR3 runs 17 residues. Trimming removed 4 bases from V and 0 bases from J; junction bases left unmatched: 10. Profiling relied on immunoSEQ multiplex PCR, and the TCRdb table lists in-frame clones only, not all of them. This sample has about 50,000 clones, with over 75% found just once. Input material: peripheral blood. The chain combines TRBV5-1 with TRBJ1-1; 9 nucleotides match TRBD1. This clonotype was obtained from an elderly woman with COVID-19, enrolled during active disease. In DNA, the CDR3 is TGCGCCAGCAGCCCGGGACAGGGAAGGGAGCTGAACACTGAAGCTTTCTTT. Translation: CASSPGQGRELNTEAFF.